This T cell receptor (beta chain) was sequenced in a study of blood T cell repertoires in COVID-19. Germline V gene lookup returns CDR1 LNHDA and CDR2 SQIVND (reference sequence). V was clipped by 5 bases and J by 2 bases; unmatched bases: 4. The CDR3 is 17 residues long. Sequenced by immunoSEQ multiplex PCR; TCRdb stores in-frame clones only, minus some. The sample lists 190,000 or so clones, approximately 82% occurring once. Remarks on this clone: Different DNA sequences within this sample yield the same CDR3.

This clonotype originated in a human donor with acute or convalescent COVID-19. The donor label of this sample is uncertain. V gene TRBV19 combines with J gene TRBJ2-6; TRBD2 matches 12 bases. Sequencing input: peripheral blood. The CDR3 loop reads CASSPRLAGAGANVLTF. The CDR3, as DNA: TGTGCCAGTAGTCCGAGACTAGCGGGAGCTGGGGCCAACGTCCTGACTTTC.